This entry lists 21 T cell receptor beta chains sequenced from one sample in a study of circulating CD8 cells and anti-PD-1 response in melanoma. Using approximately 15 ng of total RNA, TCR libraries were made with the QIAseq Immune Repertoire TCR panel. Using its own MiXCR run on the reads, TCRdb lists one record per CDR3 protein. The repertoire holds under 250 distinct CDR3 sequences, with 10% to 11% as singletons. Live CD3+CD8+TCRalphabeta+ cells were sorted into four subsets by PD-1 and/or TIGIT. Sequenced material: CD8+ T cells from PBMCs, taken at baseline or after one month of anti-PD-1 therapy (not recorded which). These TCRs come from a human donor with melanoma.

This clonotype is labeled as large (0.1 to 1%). The CDR3 nucleotides read TGTGCCAGCAGCCCGGGACTAGCGGGATACGAGCAGTACTTC. Its protein is CASSPGLAGYEQYF. V gene TRBV7-2 combines with J gene TRBJ2-7, with TRBD2 identical over 13 bases. The CDR3 is made up of 14 amino acids. The V segment lost 5 bases and the J segment 4 bases; nucleotides outside the gene matches: 2. From germline, CDR1 is SGHTA and CDR2 FQGNSA.

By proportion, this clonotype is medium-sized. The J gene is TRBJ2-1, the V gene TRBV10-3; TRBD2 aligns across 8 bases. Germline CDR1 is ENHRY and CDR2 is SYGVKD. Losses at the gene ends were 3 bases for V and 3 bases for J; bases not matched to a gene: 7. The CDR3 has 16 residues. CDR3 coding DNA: TGTGCCATCAGTGACGGGAGCGGGAGTCTCTACAATGAGCAGTTCTTC. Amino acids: CAISDGSGSLYNEQFF.

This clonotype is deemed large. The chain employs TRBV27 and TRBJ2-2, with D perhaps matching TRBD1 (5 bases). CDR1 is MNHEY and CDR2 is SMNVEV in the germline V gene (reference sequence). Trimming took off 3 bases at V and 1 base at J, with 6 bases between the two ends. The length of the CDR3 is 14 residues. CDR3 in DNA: TGTGCCAGCAGTTTGGGGCAGAACACCGGGGAGCTGTTTTTT. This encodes CASSLGQNTGELFF.

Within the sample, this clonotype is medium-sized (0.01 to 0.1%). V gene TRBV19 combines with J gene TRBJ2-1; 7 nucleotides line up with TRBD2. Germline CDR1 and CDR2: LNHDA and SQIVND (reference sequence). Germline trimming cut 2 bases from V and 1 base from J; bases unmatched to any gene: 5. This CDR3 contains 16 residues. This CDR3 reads CASSISGGRSYNEQFF. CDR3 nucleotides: TGTGCCAGTAGTATATCAGGCGGGAGATCCTACAATGAGCAGTTCTTC.

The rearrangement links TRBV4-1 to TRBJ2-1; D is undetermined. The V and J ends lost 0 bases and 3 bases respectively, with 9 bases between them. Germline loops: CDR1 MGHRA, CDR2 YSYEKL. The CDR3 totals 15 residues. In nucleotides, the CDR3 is TGCGCCAGCAGCCAAGATCGGGCAGTCTACAATGAGCAGTTCTTC. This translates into CASSQDRAVYNEQFF.

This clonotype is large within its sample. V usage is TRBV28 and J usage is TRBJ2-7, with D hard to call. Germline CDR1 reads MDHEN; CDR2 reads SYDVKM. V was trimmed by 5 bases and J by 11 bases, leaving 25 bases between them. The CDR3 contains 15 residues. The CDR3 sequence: CASSPRLVQNLGKYF. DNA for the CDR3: TGTGCCAGCAGTCCCCGGCTTGTACAGAACCTTGGGAAGTACTTC.

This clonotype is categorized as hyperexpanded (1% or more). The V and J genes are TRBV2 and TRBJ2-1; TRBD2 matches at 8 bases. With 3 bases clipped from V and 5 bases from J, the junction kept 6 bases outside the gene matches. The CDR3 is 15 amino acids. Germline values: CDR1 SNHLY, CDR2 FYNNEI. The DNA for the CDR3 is TGTGCCAGCAGTGACTCACTAGCGGAGAACAATGAGCAGTTCTTC. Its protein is CASSDSLAENNEQFF.

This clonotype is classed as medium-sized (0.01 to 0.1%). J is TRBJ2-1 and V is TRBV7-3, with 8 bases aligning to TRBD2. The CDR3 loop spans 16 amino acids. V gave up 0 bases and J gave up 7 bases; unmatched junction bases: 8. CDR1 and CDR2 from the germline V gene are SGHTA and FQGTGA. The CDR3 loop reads CASSLTPGGVMNEQFF. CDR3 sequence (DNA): TGTGCCAGCAGCTTAACGCCCGGGGGGGTGATGAATGAGCAGTTCTTC.

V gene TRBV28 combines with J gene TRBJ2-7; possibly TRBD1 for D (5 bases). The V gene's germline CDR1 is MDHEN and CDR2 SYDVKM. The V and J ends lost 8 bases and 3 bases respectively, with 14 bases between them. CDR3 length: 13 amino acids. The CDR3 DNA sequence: TGTGCCAGCGGACACGGAACAGACTACGAGCAGTACTTC. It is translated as CASGHGTDYEQYF.

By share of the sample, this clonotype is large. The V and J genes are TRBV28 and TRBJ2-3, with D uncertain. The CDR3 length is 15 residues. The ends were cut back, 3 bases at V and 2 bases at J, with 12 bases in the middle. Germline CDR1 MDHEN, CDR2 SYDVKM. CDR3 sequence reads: CASSFSRTLTDTQYF. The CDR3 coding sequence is TGTGCCAGCAGTTTCTCCAGGACCCTCACAGATACGCAGTATTTT.

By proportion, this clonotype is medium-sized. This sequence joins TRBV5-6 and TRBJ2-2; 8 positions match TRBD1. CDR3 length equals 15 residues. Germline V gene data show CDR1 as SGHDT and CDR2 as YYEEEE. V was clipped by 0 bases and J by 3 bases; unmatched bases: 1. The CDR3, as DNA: TGTGCCAGCAGCTTGGTACAGGGGGACACCGGGGAGCTGTTTTTT. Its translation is CASSLVQGDTGELFF.

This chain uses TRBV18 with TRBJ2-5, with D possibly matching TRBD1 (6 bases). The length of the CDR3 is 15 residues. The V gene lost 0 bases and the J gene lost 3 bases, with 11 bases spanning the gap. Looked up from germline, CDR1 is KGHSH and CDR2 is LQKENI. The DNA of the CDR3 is TGTGCCAGCTCACCACCAACCGGACAGAAAGAGACCCAGTACTTC. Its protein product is CASSPPTGQKETQYF.

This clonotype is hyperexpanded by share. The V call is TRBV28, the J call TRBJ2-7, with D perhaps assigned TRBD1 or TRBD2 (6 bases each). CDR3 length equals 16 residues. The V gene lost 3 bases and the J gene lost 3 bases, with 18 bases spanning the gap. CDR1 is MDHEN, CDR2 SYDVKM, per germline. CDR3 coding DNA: TGTGCCAGCAGTTTGTCGGGGGCCTCGGGGCTCTACGAGCAGTACTTC. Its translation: CASSLSGASGLYEQYF.

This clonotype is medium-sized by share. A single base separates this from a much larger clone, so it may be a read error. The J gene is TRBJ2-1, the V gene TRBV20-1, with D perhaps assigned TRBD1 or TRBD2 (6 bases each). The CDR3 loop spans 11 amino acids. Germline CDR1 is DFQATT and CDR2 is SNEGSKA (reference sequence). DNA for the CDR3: TGCAGTGCCTCCGGGGGCAATGGGCAGTTCTTC. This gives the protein CSASGGNGQFF.

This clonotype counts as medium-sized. CDR3 amino acids: CSAKGLAGTTDTQYF. Here the CDR3 DNA reads TGCAGTGCTAAGGGACTAGCGGGGACCACAGATACGCAGTATTTT. V usage is TRBV20-1 and J usage is TRBJ2-3; TRBD2 aligns across 13 bases. Unmatched junction bases numbered 3, after V lost 4 bases and J lost 2 bases. This CDR3 has 15 residues. Germline assignment: CDR1 DFQATT and CDR2 SNEGSKA (reference sequence).

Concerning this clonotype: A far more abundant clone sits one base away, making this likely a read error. The CDR3 loop is CASSSGSGAYNEQYF. The DNA for the CDR3 is TGTGCCAGCAGCTCCGGCTCGGGGGCCTACAATGAGCAGTACTTC. The V call is TRBV7-2, the J call TRBJ2-7, with D perhaps being TRBD1 or TRBD2 (6 bases each). The CDR3 is made up of 15 amino acids. V was shortened by 4 bases and J by 7 bases, with 20 bases between the two germline ends. Looked up from germline, CDR1 is SGHTA and CDR2 is FQGNSA.

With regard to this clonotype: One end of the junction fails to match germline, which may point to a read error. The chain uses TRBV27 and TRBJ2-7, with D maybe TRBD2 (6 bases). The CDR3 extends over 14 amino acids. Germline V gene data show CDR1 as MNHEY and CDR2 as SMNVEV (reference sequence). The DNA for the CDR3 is TGTGCCAGCAGTTTACAGTTAGGTACGGGAGAGCGGTACTTC. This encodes CASSLQLGTGERYF.

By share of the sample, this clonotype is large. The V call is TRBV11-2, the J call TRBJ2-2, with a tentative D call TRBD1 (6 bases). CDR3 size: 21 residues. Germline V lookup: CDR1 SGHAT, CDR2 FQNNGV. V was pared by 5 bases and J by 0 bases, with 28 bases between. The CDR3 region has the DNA TGTGCCAGCAGCGGCTATCAAGAAGGGGGATTAAAACTCGCGAACACCGGGGAGCTGTTTTTT. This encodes CASSGYQEGGLKLANTGELFF. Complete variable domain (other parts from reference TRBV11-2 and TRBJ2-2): EAGVAQSPRYKIIEKRQSVAFWCNPISGHATLYWYQQILGQGPKLLIQFQNNGVVDDSQLPKDRFSAERLKGVDSTLKIQPAKLEDSAVYLCASSGYQEGGLKLANTGELFFGEGSRLTVL.

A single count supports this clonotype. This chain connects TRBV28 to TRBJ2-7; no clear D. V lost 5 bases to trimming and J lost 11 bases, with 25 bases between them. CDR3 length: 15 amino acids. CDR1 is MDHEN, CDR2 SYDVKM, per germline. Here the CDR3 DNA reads TGTGCCAGCAGTCCCCGGCTCGTACAGAACCTTGAGAAGTACTTC. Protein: CASSPRLVQNLEKYF.

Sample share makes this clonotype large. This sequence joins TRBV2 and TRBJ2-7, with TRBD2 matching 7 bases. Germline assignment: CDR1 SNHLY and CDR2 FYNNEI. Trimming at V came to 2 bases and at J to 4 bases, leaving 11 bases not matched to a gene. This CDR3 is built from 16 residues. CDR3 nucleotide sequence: TGTGCCAGCAGTGAAATGAGTGCGGGAGCCGTGTACGAGCAGTACTTC. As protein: CASSEMSAGAVYEQYF.

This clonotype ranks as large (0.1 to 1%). The CDR3 bases are TGTGCCAGCCGGGACAACTCCTACGAGCAGTACTTC. Translating it yields CASRDNSYEQYF. V is TRBV28 and J is TRBJ2-7; tentative D call: TRBD1 (6 bases). The CDR3 spans 12 residues. The germline V and J ends were trimmed by 8 bases and 0 bases, with 8 bases remaining between them. Germline-derived CDR1 and CDR2 are MDHEN and SYDVKM.